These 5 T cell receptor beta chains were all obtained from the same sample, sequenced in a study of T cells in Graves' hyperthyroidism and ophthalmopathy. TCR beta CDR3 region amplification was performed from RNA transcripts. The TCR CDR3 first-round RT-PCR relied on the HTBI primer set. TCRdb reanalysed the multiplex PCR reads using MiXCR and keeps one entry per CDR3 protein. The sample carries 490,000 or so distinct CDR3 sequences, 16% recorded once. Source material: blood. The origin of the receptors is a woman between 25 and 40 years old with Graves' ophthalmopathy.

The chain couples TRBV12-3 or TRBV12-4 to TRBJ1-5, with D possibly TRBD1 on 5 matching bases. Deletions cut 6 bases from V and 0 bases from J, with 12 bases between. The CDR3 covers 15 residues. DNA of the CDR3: TGTGCCAGCAGGGCGGGACGGTATAGCAATCAGCCCCAGCATTTT. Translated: CASRAGRYSNQPQHF.

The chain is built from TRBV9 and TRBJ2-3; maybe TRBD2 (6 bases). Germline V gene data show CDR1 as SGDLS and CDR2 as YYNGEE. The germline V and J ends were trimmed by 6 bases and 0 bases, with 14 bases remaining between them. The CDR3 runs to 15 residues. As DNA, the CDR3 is TGTGCCAGCACCCTTATGGGGGGTAGCACAGATACGCAGTATTTT. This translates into CASTLMGGSTDTQYF.

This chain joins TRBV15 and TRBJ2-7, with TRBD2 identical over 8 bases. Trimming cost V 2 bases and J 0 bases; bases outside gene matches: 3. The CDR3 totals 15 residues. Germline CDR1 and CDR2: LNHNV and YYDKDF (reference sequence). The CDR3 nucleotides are TGTGCCACCAGCAGACCCGGGACTAGCTCCTACGAGCAGTACTTC. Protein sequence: CATSRPGTSSYEQYF. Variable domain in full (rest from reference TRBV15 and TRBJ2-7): DAMVIQNPRYQVTQFGKPVTLSCSQTLNHNVMYWYQQKSSQAPKLLFHYYDKDFNNEADTPDNFQSRRPNTSFCFLDIRSPGLGDTAMYLCATSRPGTSSYEQYFGPGTRLTVT.

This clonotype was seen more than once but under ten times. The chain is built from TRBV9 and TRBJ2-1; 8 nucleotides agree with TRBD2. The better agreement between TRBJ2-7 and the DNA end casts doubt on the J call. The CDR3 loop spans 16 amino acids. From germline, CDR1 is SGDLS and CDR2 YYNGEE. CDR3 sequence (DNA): TGTGCCAGCAGCGTTCAAGGGACTAGAAAAAACAATGAGCAGTACTTC. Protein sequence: CASSVQGTRKNNEQYF.

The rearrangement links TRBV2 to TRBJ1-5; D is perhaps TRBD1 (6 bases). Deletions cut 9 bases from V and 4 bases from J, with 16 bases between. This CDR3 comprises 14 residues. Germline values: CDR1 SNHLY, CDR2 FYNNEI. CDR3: CASRVTGDNQPQHF. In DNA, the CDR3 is TGTGCCAGTCGAGTGACAGGAGATAATCAGCCCCAGCATTTT. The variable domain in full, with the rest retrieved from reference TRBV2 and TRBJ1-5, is EPEVTQTPSHQVTQMGQEVILRCVPISNHLYFYWYRQILGQKVEFLVSFYNNEISEKSEIFDDQFSVERPDGSNFTLKIRSTKLEDSAMYFCASRVTGDNQPQHFGDGTRLSIL.